The TCR beta chain under discussion was sequenced for a study of blood T cell repertoires in COVID-19. On the study more broadly: Samples came from the United States, Italy and Spain, spanning acute and convalescent COVID-19. PBMCs, B-cell-depleted T cells, or T cells provided the cDNA or gDNA that made up the material.

The CDR3 contains 17 residues. The ends were cut back, 7 bases at V and 0 bases at J, with 19 bases in the middle. The germline CDR1 and CDR2 sequences are SEHNR and FQNEAQ (reference sequence). Study processing details: Estimation of nucleated cell counts was performed using reference gene primer amplification. Sequencing used immunoSEQ multiplex PCR; TCRdb keeps in-frame clones, though not all of them. The D gene and trimming were derived from the DNA, and the V and J assignments and clone size from that table. This sample has just under 65,000 clones; roughly three quarters occur once, and the top ten carry about 50%.

V and J are TRBV7-9 and TRBJ1-3, with a tentative D call TRBD1 (5 bases). This clonotype was obtained from a woman of 80 years or more with acute or convalescent COVID-19. Sequenced sample: peripheral blood. The CDR3 DNA reads TGTGCCAGCACCCGGGACTGGGGCAGCTTCTCTGGAAACACCATATATTTT. Translating it yields CASTRDWGSFSGNTIYF.